This TCR beta chain was captured by sequencing in a study of T-cell reconstitution after alpha-beta-depleted transplantation in children. The V gene lost 5 bases and the J gene lost 0 bases, with 14 bases spanning the gap. The germline CDR1 and CDR2 sequences are DFQATT and SNEGSKA (reference sequence). The CDR3 spans 15 residues. This clonotype was detected a few times. A TCRbeta library incorporating unique molecular identifiers was prepared. In TCRdb, the PCR reads were re-called with MiXCR into one record per CDR3 protein. The sample shows more than 550,000 distinct CDR3 sequences, 10% to 13% of them seen only once.

The sequence derives from a human donor who donated a stem cell graft to a child with acute myeloid leukemia. Sequencing used PBMCs from the stem cell graft donor, obtained from the stem cell graft. This chain links TRBV20-1 with TRBJ2-1, with unresolved D. CDR3 sequence reads: CSAGFRPSSYNEQFF. The CDR3 DNA follows: TGCAGTGCTGGGTTCCGCCCGAGCTCCTACAATGAGCAGTTCTTC.